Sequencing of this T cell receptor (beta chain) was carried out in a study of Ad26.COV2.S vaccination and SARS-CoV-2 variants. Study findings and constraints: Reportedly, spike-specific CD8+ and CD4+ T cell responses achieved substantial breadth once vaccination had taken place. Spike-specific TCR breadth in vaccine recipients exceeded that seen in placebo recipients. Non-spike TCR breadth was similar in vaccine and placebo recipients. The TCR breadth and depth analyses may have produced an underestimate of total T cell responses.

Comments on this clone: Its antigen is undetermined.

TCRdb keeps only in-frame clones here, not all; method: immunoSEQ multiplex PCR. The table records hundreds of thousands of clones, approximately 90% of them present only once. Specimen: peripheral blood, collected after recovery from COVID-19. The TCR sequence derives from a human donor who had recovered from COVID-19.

The DNA for the CDR3 is TGTGCCAGCTCACCAGGGACTAGCGGGGGGACTCGGAATGAGCAGTTCTTC. It codes for CASSPGTSGGTRNEQFF. This chain uses TRBV18 with TRBJ2-1, with TRBD2 identical over 15 bases. V shed 2 bases and J 7 bases; nucleotides not matched to a gene: 6. From germline, CDR1 is KGHSH and CDR2 LQKENI. The CDR3 extends over 17 amino acids.